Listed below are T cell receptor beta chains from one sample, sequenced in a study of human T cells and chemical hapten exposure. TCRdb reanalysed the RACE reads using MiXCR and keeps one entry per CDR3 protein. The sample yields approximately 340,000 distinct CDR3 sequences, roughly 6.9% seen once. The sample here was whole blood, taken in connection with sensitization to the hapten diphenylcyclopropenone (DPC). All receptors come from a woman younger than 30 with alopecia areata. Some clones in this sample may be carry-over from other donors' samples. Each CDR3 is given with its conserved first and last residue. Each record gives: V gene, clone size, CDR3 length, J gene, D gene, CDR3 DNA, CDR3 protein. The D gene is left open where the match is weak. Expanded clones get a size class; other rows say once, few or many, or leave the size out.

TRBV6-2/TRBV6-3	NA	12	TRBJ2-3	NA	TGTGCCAGCAGTCCTCAAGCAGATACGCAGTATTTT	CASSPQADTQYF
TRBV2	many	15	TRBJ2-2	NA	TGTGCCAGCAAGCTGACAGACTCCAACACCGGGGAGCTGTTTTTT	CASKLTDSNTGELFF
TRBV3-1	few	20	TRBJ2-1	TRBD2	TGTGCCAGCAGCCCCCGTTTACCGAAGACTAGCGGGGGACACCACAATGAGCAGTTCTTC	CASSPRLPKTSGGHHNEQFF
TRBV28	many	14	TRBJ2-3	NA	TGTGCCAGCAGTCTCAGGGACGCCACAGATACGCAGTATTTT	CASSLRDATDTQYF
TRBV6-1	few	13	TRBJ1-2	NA	TGTGCCAGCAGCGCAGGGATTAACTATGGCTACACCTTC	CASSAGINYGYTF
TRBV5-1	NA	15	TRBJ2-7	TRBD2	TGCGCCAGCAGCTTGACTAGCGGGGTCTCCTACGAGCAGTACTTC	CASSLTSGVSYEQYF
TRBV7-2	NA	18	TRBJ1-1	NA	TGTGCCAGCAGCTTAGAAGGGTGGCTGGTAAGGGGCTACACTGAAGCTTTCTTT	CASSLEGWLVRGYTEAFF
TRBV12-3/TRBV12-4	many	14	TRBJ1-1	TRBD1	TGTGCCAGCAGTTTCCTCGAGGGGGCCGCTGAAGCTTTCTTT	CASSFLEGAAEAFF
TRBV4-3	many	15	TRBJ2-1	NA	TGCGCCAGCAGCCAAGATAACGGACGGGGGAATGAGCAGTTCTTC	CASSQDNGRGNEQFF
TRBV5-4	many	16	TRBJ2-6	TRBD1	TGTGCCAGCAGCTCAGGACAGGGGGCTGGGGCCAACGTCCTGACTTTC	CASSSGQGAGANVLTF
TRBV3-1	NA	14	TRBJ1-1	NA	TGTGCCAGCAGCTGCATTATAGCGAAAACTGAAGCTTTCTTT	CASSCIIAKTEAFF
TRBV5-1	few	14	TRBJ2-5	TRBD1	TGCGCCAGCAGCAAGGGGGCCGAGGGAGAGACCCAGTACTTC	CASSKGAEGETQYF
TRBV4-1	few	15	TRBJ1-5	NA	TGCGCCAGCAGCCAAGATGGACAGTACAATCAGCCCCAGCATTTT	CASSQDGQYNQPQHF
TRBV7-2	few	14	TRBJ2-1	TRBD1	TGTGCCAGCAGCTACGACAGGGGGCAAAATGAGCAGTTCTTC	CASSYDRGQNEQFF
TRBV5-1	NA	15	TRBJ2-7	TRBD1	TGCGCCAGCAGCTTCGGACAGGAGACTACCTACGAGCAGTACTTC	CASSFGQETTYEQYF
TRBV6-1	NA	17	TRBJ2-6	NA	TGTGCCAGCATCCCAACCTACGGGGGCTCTGGGGCCAACGTCCTGACTTTC	CASIPTYGGSGANVLTF
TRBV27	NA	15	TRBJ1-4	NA	TGTGCCAGCAGGTCTCTCCCTAAAACTAATGAAAAACTGTTTTTT	CASRSLPKTNEKLFF
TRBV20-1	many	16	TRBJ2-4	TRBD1	TGCAGTGCTAGAGATGGACAGGCCTTAGCCAAAAACATTCAGTACTTC	CSARDGQALAKNIQYF
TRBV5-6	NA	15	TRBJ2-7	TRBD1	TGTGCCAGCAGCTCTCTTTCAGGGGACAGCGACGAGCAGTACTTC	CASSSLSGDSDEQYF
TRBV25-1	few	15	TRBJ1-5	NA	TGTGCCTCCCAGGGAGGGGGGGAAAGCAATCAGCCCCAGCATTTT	CASQGGGESNQPQHF
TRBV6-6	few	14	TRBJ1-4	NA	TGTGCCAGCATCCATGGGTTGACTAATGAAAAACTGTTTTTT	CASIHGLTNEKLFF
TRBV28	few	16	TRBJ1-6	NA	TGTGCCAGCAGTCCGGAGGGGGGGACGGGTAATTCACCCCTCCACTTT	CASSPEGGTGNSPLHF